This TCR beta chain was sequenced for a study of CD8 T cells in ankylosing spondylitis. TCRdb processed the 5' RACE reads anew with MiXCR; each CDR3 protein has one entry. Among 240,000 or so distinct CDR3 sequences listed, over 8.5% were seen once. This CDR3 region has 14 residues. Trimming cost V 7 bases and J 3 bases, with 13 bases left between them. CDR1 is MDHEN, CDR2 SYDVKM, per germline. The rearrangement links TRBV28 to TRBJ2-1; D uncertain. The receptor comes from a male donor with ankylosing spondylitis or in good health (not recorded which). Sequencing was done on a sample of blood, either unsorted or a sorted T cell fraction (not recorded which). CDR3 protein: CASTDRTRYNEQFF. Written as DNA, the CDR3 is TGTGCCAGCACCGATCGAACTCGCTACAATGAGCAGTTCTTC.